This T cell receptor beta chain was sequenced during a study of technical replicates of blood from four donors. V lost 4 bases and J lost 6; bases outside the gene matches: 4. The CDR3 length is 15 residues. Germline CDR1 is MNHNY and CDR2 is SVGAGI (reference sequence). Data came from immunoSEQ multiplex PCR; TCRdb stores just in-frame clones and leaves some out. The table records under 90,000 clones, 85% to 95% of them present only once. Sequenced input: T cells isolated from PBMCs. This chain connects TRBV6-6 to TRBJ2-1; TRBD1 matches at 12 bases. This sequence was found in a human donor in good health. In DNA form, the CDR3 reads TGTGCCAGCAGTTCGGGACAGGGGGCCGCCAATGAGCAGTTCTTC. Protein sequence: CASSSGQGAANEQFF.